This TCR beta chain was recovered during a study of blood T cells in healthy people across ages. Study results and caveats: CMV status of donors was unknown, possibly confounding expanded clonotype changes. Age advanced and TCR beta diversity per million T cells fell, roughly linearly.

The germline gives CDR1 LNHDA, CDR2 SQIVND (reference sequence). Between the trimmed V and J ends, which lost 2 bases and 5 bases, there was a span of 15 bases. This CDR3 has 15 residues. As concerns this clonotype: Its antigen is not known.

It was with a sample-barcoded 5' primer and a J-beta primer mix that a second PCR of roughly 7 to 12 cycles was run. TCRdb re-derived calls from the 5' RACE reads in MiXCR, one entry per CDR3 protein. The sample contains hundreds of thousands of distinct CDR3 sequences, roughly 58% of which appear only once. The sequence was obtained from a man aged 60-69 years in good health. The chain joins TRBV19 to TRBJ2-5; no clear D gene. The material sequenced was blood. CDR3 loop: CASSITPGAAETQYF. As DNA, the CDR3 is TGTGCCAGTAGTATAACCCCGGGTGCCGCCGAGACCCAGTACTTC.